These 27 T cell receptor beta chains share one sample of origin, sequenced in a study of OX40 agonist ivuxolimab in advanced cancers. The assay was immunoSEQ multiplex PCR, and TCRdb's table has in-frame clones only and misses some. The data contain more than 15,000 clones, about 74% of them singletons. The material sequenced was CD4+ or CD8+ T cells sorted from blood, taken in a trial of the OX40 agonist ivuxolimab. All receptors derive from an adult with an advanced solid tumor such as melanoma, head and neck, liver or kidney cancer.

The V call is TRBV7-9, the J call TRBJ2-6; either TRBD1 or TRBD2 may supply D (5 bases each). The CDR3 is 15 amino acids. Trimming left V 3 bases short and J 1 base short, with 7 bases between. The germline gives CDR1 SEHNR, CDR2 FQNEAQ (reference sequence). CDR3 sequence reads: CASSFGGSGANVLTF. For the CDR3, the DNA is TGTGCCAGCAGCTTTGGGGGTTCTGGGGCCAACGTCCTGACTTTC.

This clone was observed a few times. This rearrangement joins TRBV9 to TRBJ1-4; D is unresolved. This CDR3 is built from 14 residues. V was shortened by 0 bases and J by 7 bases, with 10 bases between the two germline ends. Germline CDR1 and CDR2: SGDLS and YYNGEE. The CDR3 coding sequence is TGTGCCAGCAGCGTAGGGAGAAGCTTTGAAAAACTGTTTTTT. Its translation: CASSVGRSFEKLFF.

The V call is TRBV29-1, the J call TRBJ2-1, with D perhaps matching TRBD1 or TRBD2 (5 bases each). The CDR3 has 14 amino acids. Looked up from germline, CDR1 is SQVTM and CDR2 is ANQGSEA. The ends were cut back, 6 bases at V and 9 bases at J, with 21 bases in the middle. CDR3 bases: TGCAGCGTCGTAGAACTGGAGAAGAGGGGTGAGCAGTTCTTC. It yields the protein CSVVELEKRGEQFF.

This clone was picked up one time. The germline gene is not matched at one end of the junction; a read error may be the cause. The V gene is TRBV7-9, the J gene TRBJ1-4, with no clear D. The CDR3 totals 14 residues. Germline V gene lookup returns CDR1 SEHNR and CDR2 FQNEAQ (reference sequence). The CDR3, as DNA: TGTGCCAATACACGACACCCGGTCATAAGAAAAACTGTTTTT. Translated, it gives CANTRHPVIRKTVF.

This chain joins TRBV7-9 and TRBJ1-5; D is ambiguous. The V end lost 1 base, the J end lost 7 bases, and 8 bases lay between the germline ends. CDR3 length: 13 residues. Germline values: CDR1 SEHNR, CDR2 FQNEAQ (reference sequence). The chain's CDR3 is CASSLGPGQPQHF. CDR3 DNA sequence: TGTGCCAGCAGCTTAGGACCAGGACAGCCCCAGCATTTT. The entire variable domain, with the rest obtained from reference TRBV7-9 and TRBJ1-5, is as follows: DTGVSQNPRHKITKRGQNVTFRCDPISEHNRLYWYRQTLGQGPEFLTYFQNEAQLEKSRLLSDRFSAERPKGSFSTLEIQRTEQGDSAMYLCASSLGPGQPQHFGDGTRLSIL.

J is TRBJ1-2 and V is TRBV6-6; 10 nucleotides match TRBD1. The CDR3 is made up of 14 amino acids. From germline, CDR1 is MNHNY and CDR2 SVGAGI (reference sequence). The V segment lost 6 bases and the J segment 6 bases; nucleotides outside the gene matches: 7. The CDR3 DNA follows: TGTGCCAGCAGCTCCGGGACAGGGGAAAATGGCTACACCTTC. This sequence encodes CASSSGTGENGYTF.

The chain carries TRBV7-9 and TRBJ1-1; no clear D. Germline values: CDR1 SEHNR, CDR2 FQNEAQ (reference sequence). The CDR3 loop spans 12 amino acids. Trimming removed 3 bases from V and 7 bases from J, with 9 bases in between. CDR3 loop: CASSFITGEAFF. The CDR3 nucleotides read TGTGCCAGCAGCTTTATAACGGGTGAAGCTTTCTTT.

This clone came up once. The V and J genes are TRBV6-1 and TRBJ1-1; unclear D gene. The CDR3 spans 15 residues. The germline V and J ends were trimmed by 4 bases and 2 bases, with 14 bases remaining between them. The germline V gene has CDR1 MNHNS and CDR2 SASEGT. As DNA, the CDR3 is TGTGCCAGCAGTGGGGGATATTGGAGTAACACTGAAGCTTTCTTT. It translates to CASSGGYWSNTEAFF.

The chain is built from TRBV4-3 and TRBJ1-1; D not certain. Germline V gene lookup returns CDR1 LGHNA and CDR2 YSLEER. Trimming stripped 0 bases from V and 1 base from J, with 9 bases between. The CDR3 is made up of 15 amino acids. CDR3 nucleotides: TGCGCCAGCAGCCAAGATTCAGGCGGGAACACTGAAGCTTTCTTT. Amino acid sequence: CASSQDSGGNTEAFF.

The chain combines TRBV4-3 with TRBJ1-2; 7 nucleotides align to TRBD1. The CDR3 loop spans 16 amino acids. Germline V CDR1 and CDR2: LGHNA, YSLEER. The ends lost 2 bases at V and 7 bases at J; junction bases unmatched: 13. The CDR3 spells CASSQTRTGRDAGYTF. The CDR3 DNA is TGCGCCAGCAGCCAAACAAGGACAGGCAGAGATGCTGGCTACACCTTC.

The chain recombines TRBV19 with TRBJ2-2, with D possibly matching TRBD2 (6 bases). The CDR3 extends over 13 amino acids. CDR1 and CDR2 (germline): LNHDA, SQIVND (reference sequence). Trimming took off 3 bases at V and 7 bases at J, with 9 bases between the two ends. For the CDR3, the DNA is TGTGCCAGTAGTATGGGAGGCCACGGGGAGCTGTTTTTT. It encodes CASSMGGHGELFF.

This clone is categorized as medium-sized. Other nucleotide sequences from this sample produce the same CDR3. The chain recombines TRBV7-9 with TRBJ2-3; D remains unclear. CDR1 is SEHNR and CDR2 is FQNEAQ in the germline V gene (reference sequence). Trimming removed 1 base at V and 2 bases at J, with 7 bases between. The CDR3 runs 14 residues. The CDR3 coding sequence is TGTGCCAGCAGCTTAGTGTTAGCCACAGATACGCAGTATTTT. Residues: CASSLVLATDTQYF.

The chain has TRBV9 and TRBJ2-3, with D hard to call. Germline CDR1 is SGDLS and CDR2 is YYNGEE. V gave up 0 bases and J gave up 2 bases, with 7 bases separating them. This CDR3 has 14 residues. CDR3 sequence (DNA): TGTGCCAGCAGCGTAGGGGGTTCCACAGATACGCAGTATTTT. Protein: CASSVGGSTDTQYF.

This clone was seen a few times. V and J are TRBV9 and TRBJ1-2; 7 nucleotides line up with TRBD1. In germline, CDR1 is SGDLS, CDR2 YYNGEE. V gave up 3 bases and J gave up 4 bases; unmatched junction bases: 6. CDR3 length: 14 residues. This CDR3 is CASSAGTDLYGYTF. The CDR3 coding sequence is TGTGCCAGCAGCGCTGGGACAGACCTCTATGGCTACACCTTC.

The chain links TRBV7-9 to TRBJ2-7; 9 positions agree with TRBD2. CDR3 length equals 14 residues. The ends lost 5 bases at V and 4 bases at J; junction bases unmatched: 6. Germline V CDR1 and CDR2: SEHNR, FQNEAQ (reference sequence). CDR3 region: CASSPLTSGYEQYF. The CDR3 region has the DNA TGTGCCAGCAGCCCACTGACTAGCGGTTACGAGCAGTACTTC. Complete variable domain (other parts from reference TRBV7-9 and TRBJ2-7): DTGVSQNPRHKITKRGQNVTFRCDPISEHNRLYWYRQTLGQGPEFLTYFQNEAQLEKSRLLSDRFSAERPKGSFSTLEIQRTEQGDSAMYLCASSPLTSGYEQYFGPGTRLTVT.

Concerning this clone itself: The sample carries other DNA sequences with the same CDR3. The genes are TRBV7-6 and TRBJ2-7, with 10 nucleotides matching TRBD2. This CDR3 region has 14 residues. Germline-derived CDR1 and CDR2 are SGHVS and FNYEAQ. The V gene end was trimmed by 2 bases and the J gene end by 5 bases; junction bases not matched to a gene: 3. CDR3 region: CASSLLAGDHEQYF. The CDR3 coding sequence is TGTGCCAGCAGCTTACTAGCGGGAGATCACGAGCAGTACTTC.

The chain has TRBV4-2 and TRBJ1-2, with TRBD1 as a possible D gene (5 bases). CDR3 size: 14 residues. V lost 0 bases, J lost 8 bases, and 13 bases lay in between. Germline V gene sequence: CDR1 LGHNA, CDR2 YNFKEQ. The CDR3 DNA follows: TGTGCCAGCAGCCAAGAAGGGGCAGGGAAGGGCTACACCTTC. Amino acids: CASSQEGAGKGYTF.

The chain recombines TRBV6-5 with TRBJ2-7; 7 bases agree with TRBD1. The CDR3 is made up of 12 amino acids. The germline CDR1 and CDR2 sequences are MNHEY and SVGAGI. With 6 bases clipped from V and 5 bases from J, the junction kept 4 bases outside the gene matches. CDR3 residues: CASRTGFNEQYF. The CDR3 DNA follows: TGTGCCAGCAGGACAGGGTTCAACGAGCAGTACTTC.

The chain couples TRBV7-9 to TRBJ2-3; D is unclear. V was clipped by 3 bases and J by 0 bases, with 7 bases between them. Germline V lookup: CDR1 SEHNR, CDR2 FQNEAQ (reference sequence). The CDR3 sequence is 14 residues long. For the CDR3, the DNA is TGTGCCAGCAGCTTCCGGGTCAGCACAGATACGCAGTATTTT. Amino acids: CASSFRVSTDTQYF.

The chain employs TRBV14 and TRBJ2-7; no definite D call. The CDR3 sequence is 17 residues long. V gave up 1 base and J gave up 3 bases, with 19 bases separating them. Germline V gene lookup returns CDR1 SGHDN and CDR2 FVKESK. The CDR3 DNA follows: TGTGCCAGCAGCCAAGGTGTGGAGTGGAGCCTTTTCTACGAGCAGTACTTC. Protein product: CASSQGVEWSLFYEQYF. The full variable domain, completed using reference TRBV14 and TRBJ2-7, is EAGVTQFPSHSVIEKGQTVTLRCDPISGHDNLYWYRRVMGKEIKFLLHFVKESKQDESGMPNNRFLAERTGGTYSTLKVQPAELEDSGVYFCASSQGVEWSLFYEQYFGPGTRLTVT.

V gene TRBV6-6 combines with J gene TRBJ2-3; D is undetermined. Trimming stripped 5 bases from V and 5 bases from J, with 11 bases between. CDR3 length equals 13 residues. CDR1 MNHNY and CDR2 SVGAGI come from the germline V gene (reference sequence). CDR3 nucleotides: TGTGCCAGCAGTCCCCCTACACAAGATACGCAGTATTTT. Residues: CASSPPTQDTQYF.

This clone has just a few counts. The CDR3 sequence: CASSSLGSAYNEQFF. The CDR3 DNA sequence: TGTGCCAGCAGCTCTCTGGGATCAGCATACAATGAGCAGTTCTTC. The chain joins TRBV7-6 to TRBJ2-1; D is ambiguous. Germline assignment: CDR1 SGHVS and CDR2 FNYEAQ. This CDR3 comprises 15 residues. V was shortened by 4 bases and J by 4 bases, with 14 bases between the two germline ends.

The CDR3 here is CASSEWEGYEQFF. The CDR3 DNA follows: TGTGCCAGCAGTGAATGGGAGGGATACGAGCAGTTCTTC. The J gene is TRBJ2-1, the V gene TRBV25-1; 7 nucleotides line up with TRBD2. This CDR3 is 13 amino acids long. The ends lost 1 base at V and 10 bases at J; junction bases unmatched: 4. CDR1 is MGHDK and CDR2 is SYGVNS in the germline V gene.

This chain links TRBV11-2 with TRBJ2-7, with 9 nucleotides matching TRBD2. The CDR3 extends over 14 amino acids. CDR1 and CDR2 from the germline V gene are SGHAT and FQNNGV. The V gene end was trimmed by 2 bases and the J gene end by 4 bases; junction bases not matched to a gene: 3. CDR3 coding DNA: TGTGCCAGCAGCTTACGGCGGGAGGGGTACGAGCAGTACTTC. It yields the protein CASSLRREGYEQYF.

The rearrangement uses TRBV7-9 and TRBJ2-5, with 10 nucleotides matching TRBD1. Germline-derived CDR1 and CDR2 are SEHNR and FQNEAQ (reference sequence). V trimming: 3 bases; J trimming: 4 bases; junction bases outside the gene matches: 8. The CDR3 loop spans 16 amino acids. The CDR3 nucleotides read TGTGCCAGCAGCTTCTCCCGGACAGGGGGGGGAGAGACCCAGTACTTC. It translates to CASSFSRTGGGETQYF.

The chain links TRBV7-9 to TRBJ2-2, with 8 positions matching TRBD1. Losses at the gene ends were 5 bases for V and 2 bases for J; bases not matched to a gene: 4. Germline V gives CDR1 SEHNR, CDR2 FQNEAQ (reference sequence). There are 15 residues in the CDR3. CDR3 loop: CASSRQGFNTGELFF. Written as DNA, the CDR3 is TGTGCCAGCAGCAGACAGGGGTTCAACACCGGGGAGCTGTTTTTT.

V and J are TRBV7-9 and TRBJ2-2, with D tentatively TRBD1 or TRBD2 (6 bases each). The V gene's germline CDR1 is SEHNR and CDR2 FQNEAQ (reference sequence). The CDR3 totals 16 residues. Trimming shortened V by 2 bases and J by 6 bases, and 16 bases separated the two germline ends. CDR3 bases: TGTGCCAGCAGCTTACCCCAAGGGGGGTTATCCGGGGAGCTGTTTTTT. Protein: CASSLPQGGLSGELFF.